These T cell receptor beta chains were read from a single sample in a study of beta chain features in type 1 diabetes. Repertoires were generated with immunoSEQ multiplex PCR, while TCRdb's copy carries only in-frame clones and drops some. The sample contains fewer than 400,000 clones, approximately 10% of which appear only once. Material for sequencing was central memory CD4+ T cells from blood. The receptors derive from a young man with type 1 diabetes. CDR3s include the opening cysteine and the closing phenylalanine or tryptophan. The D gene is left open where the match is weak. A row's size may be missing; if present it is once, few, many or a size class.

d_gene: .
j_gene: TRBJ1-4
abundance: .
v_gene: TRBV6-6
CDR3nt: TGTGCCAGCAAGATGGGGGTTTCGACTGAAAAACTGTTTTTT
CDR3aa: CASKMGVSTEKLFF

d_gene: .
j_gene: TRBJ2-5
abundance: few
v_gene: TRBV10-2
CDR3nt: TGCGCCAGCAGGCCAGGCTACTTC
CDR3aa: CASRPGYF

d_gene: .
j_gene: TRBJ1-1
abundance: .
v_gene: TRBV18
CDR3nt: TGTGCCAGCTCACCACGCGAGGGTTCGGGCACTGAAGCTTTCTTT
CDR3aa: CASSPREGSGTEAFF

d_gene: .
j_gene: TRBJ2-4
abundance: few
v_gene: TRBV21-1
CDR3nt: TGTGCCAGCAGCTTAAGAGGTGTATTAGCCAAAAACATTCAGTACTTC
CDR3aa: CASSLRGVLAKNIQYF

d_gene: .
j_gene: TRBJ2-2
abundance: few
v_gene: TRBV19
CDR3nt: TGTGCCAGTAGTCCCCGGGGTACGAACACCGGGGAGCTGTTTTTT
CDR3aa: CASSPRGTNTGELFF

d_gene: .
j_gene: TRBJ2-1
abundance: many
v_gene: TRBV11-2
CDR3nt: TGTGCCAGCAGCCTCCGTGGGGGGCTTGGGGGAAATGAGCAGTTCTTC
CDR3aa: CASSLRGGLGGNEQFF

d_gene: .
j_gene: TRBJ2-4
abundance: few
v_gene: TRBV19
CDR3nt: TGTGCCAGTAGGTCTACGGTAGCTCACCCCTCTAGCATTCAGTACTTC
CDR3aa: CASRSTVAHPSSIQYF

d_gene: .
j_gene: TRBJ2-3
abundance: few
v_gene: TRBV7-2
CDR3nt: TGTGCCAGCAGCGCCCAGGCAGATACGCAGTATTTT
CDR3aa: CASSAQADTQYF

d_gene: TRBD1
j_gene: TRBJ1-6
abundance: .
v_gene: TRBV27
CDR3nt: TGTGCCAGCAGTTTAACAGGGGAGGATTCACCCCTCCACTTT
CDR3aa: CASSLTGEDSPLHF

d_gene: .
j_gene: TRBJ2-7
abundance: few
v_gene: TRBV14
CDR3nt: TGTGCCAGCAGCTCCTCCCGGGAGCAGTACTTC
CDR3aa: CASSSSREQYF

d_gene: .
j_gene: TRBJ1-2
abundance: many
v_gene: TRBV7-2
CDR3nt: TGTGCCAGCAGCCTCTCAACATATGGCTACACCTTC
CDR3aa: CASSLSTYGYTF

d_gene: .
j_gene: TRBJ1-2
abundance: .
v_gene: TRBV7-2
CDR3nt: TGTGCCAGCAGCTTCGACAGCGAATATGGCTACACCTTC
CDR3aa: CASSFDSEYGYTF

d_gene: TRBD1
j_gene: TRBJ2-7
abundance: .
v_gene: TRBV10-3
CDR3nt: TGTGCCATCAGCCGGGACAGGGTTGTCGAGCAGTACTTC
CDR3aa: CAISRDRVVEQYF